The 6 T cell receptor beta chains below all came from one sample that was sequenced in a study of blood T cells in healthy people across ages. Primers used in a second PCR of about 6 to 12 cycles were a sample-barcoded 5' primer and a J-beta primer mix. TCRdb re-called the 5' RACE reads with MiXCR, one entry per CDR3 protein. The sample carries about 830,000 distinct CDR3 sequences, around two thirds recorded once. Material: blood. The receptors shown here come from a man in his thirties or forties in good health.

This clonotype was detected only a few times. This chain connects TRBV25-1 to TRBJ2-5, with 7 bases aligning to TRBD2. The CDR3 is 14 amino acids. CDR1 and CDR2 from the germline V gene are MGHDK and SYGVNS. J lost 0 bases, V lost 8 bases, and 6 bases had no gene match. CDR3 sequence: CASQPRGDQETQYF. The CDR3 DNA reads TGTGCCAGCCAACCTCGGGGGGACCAAGAGACCCAGTACTTC.

V usage is TRBV7-9 and J usage is TRBJ1-2, with a weak D call TRBD1 (5 bases). The CDR3 consists of 13 residues. The germline CDR1 and CDR2 sequences are SEHNR and FQNEAQ (reference sequence). V was clipped by 3 bases and J by 5 bases, with 10 bases between them. This CDR3 is CASSLGTVYGYTF. The CDR3 DNA follows: TGTGCCAGCAGCTTGGGGACGGTGTATGGCTACACCTTC.

V usage is TRBV27 and J usage is TRBJ2-3; D perhaps matches TRBD1 (5 bases). CDR1 and CDR2 from the germline V gene are MNHEY and SMNVEV (reference sequence). The CDR3 is 17 amino acids. V shed 2 bases and J shed 2 bases, with 17 bases lying between them. CDR3 in DNA: TGTGCCAGCAGTTTAAGAGGCTTGGGGCAGTACACAGATACGCAGTATTTT. This codes for CASSLRGLGQYTDTQYF.

The rearrangement links TRBV6-5 to TRBJ1-4; D remains ambiguous. From germline, CDR1 is MNHEY and CDR2 SVGAGI. V was clipped by 0 bases and J by 14 bases, with 10 bases between them. The CDR3 is 12 amino acids. The DNA for the CDR3 is TGTGCCAGCAGTTACTCCACTGGGCGTCTGTTTTTT. Translating gives CASSYSTGRLFF.

This chain uses TRBV3-1 with TRBJ2-1; the D gene is possibly TRBD2 (7 bases). This CDR3 region has 13 residues. Between the trimmed V and J ends, which lost 4 bases and 8 bases, there was a span of 12 bases. CDR1 and CDR2 (germline): LGHDT, YNNKEL (reference sequence). The CDR3 sequence: CASSREGVHEQFF. CDR3 bases: TGTGCCAGCAGCCGGGAGGGGGTCCATGAGCAGTTCTTC.

This clonotype turned up a few times. V gene TRBV12-3 or TRBV12-4 combines with J gene TRBJ2-3, with TRBD1 matching 8 bases. V trimming: 6 bases; J trimming: 3 bases; junction bases outside the gene matches: 14. The CDR3 sequence is 17 residues long. The DNA for the CDR3 is TGTGCCAGCAGACACACTAAGGGACAGGAGATGACAGATACGCAGTATTTT. Translation gives CASRHTKGQEMTDTQYF.